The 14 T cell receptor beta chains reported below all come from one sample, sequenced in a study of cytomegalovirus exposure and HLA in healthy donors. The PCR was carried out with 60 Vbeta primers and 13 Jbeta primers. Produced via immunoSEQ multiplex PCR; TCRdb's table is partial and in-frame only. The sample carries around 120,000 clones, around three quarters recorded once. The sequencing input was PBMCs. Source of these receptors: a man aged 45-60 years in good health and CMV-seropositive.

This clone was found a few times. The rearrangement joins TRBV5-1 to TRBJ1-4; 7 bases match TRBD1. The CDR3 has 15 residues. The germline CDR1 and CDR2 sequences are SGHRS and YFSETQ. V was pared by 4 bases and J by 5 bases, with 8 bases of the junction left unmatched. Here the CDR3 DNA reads TGCGCCAGCAGCGCCCAACAGGGGAGGAATGAAAAACTGTTTTTT. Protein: CASSAQQGRNEKLFF.

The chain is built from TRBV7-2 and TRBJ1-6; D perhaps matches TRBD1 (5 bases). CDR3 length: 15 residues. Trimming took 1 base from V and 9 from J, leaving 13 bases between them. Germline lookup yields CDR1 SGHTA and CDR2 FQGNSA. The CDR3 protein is CASSLEEGRRSPLHF. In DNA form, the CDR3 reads TGTGCCAGCAGCTTAGAGGAGGGGCGTCGTTCACCCCTCCACTTT. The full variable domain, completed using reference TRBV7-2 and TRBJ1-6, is GAGVSQSPSNKVTEKGKDVELRCDPISGHTALYWYRQSLGQGLEFLIYFQGNSAPDKSGLPSDRFSAERTGGSVSTLTIQRTQQEDSAVYLCASSLEEGRRSPLHFGNGTRLTVT.

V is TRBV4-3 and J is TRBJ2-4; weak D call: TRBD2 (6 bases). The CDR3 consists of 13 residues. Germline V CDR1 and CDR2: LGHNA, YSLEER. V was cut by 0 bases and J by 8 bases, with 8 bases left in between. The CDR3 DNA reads TGCGCCAGCAGCCAAGACCGGGGGTACATTCAGTACTTC. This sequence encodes CASSQDRGYIQYF.

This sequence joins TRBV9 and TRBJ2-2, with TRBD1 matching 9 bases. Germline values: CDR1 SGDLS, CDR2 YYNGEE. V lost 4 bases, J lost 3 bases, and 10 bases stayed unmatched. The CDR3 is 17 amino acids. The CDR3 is CASSPRDRVLHTGELFF. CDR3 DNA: TGTGCCAGCAGCCCCCGGGACAGGGTGTTGCACACCGGGGAGCTGTTTTTT.

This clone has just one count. The CDR3 DNA follows: TGTGCCAGTAGTCAACAGGGAAATCAGCCCCAGCATTTT. Translation: CASSQQGNQPQHF. J is TRBJ1-5 and V is TRBV19, with a tentative D call TRBD1 (6 bases). Germline CDR1 LNHDA, CDR2 SQIVND (reference sequence). The CDR3 runs 13 residues. The V gene lost 5 bases and the J gene lost 4 bases, with 9 bases spanning the gap.

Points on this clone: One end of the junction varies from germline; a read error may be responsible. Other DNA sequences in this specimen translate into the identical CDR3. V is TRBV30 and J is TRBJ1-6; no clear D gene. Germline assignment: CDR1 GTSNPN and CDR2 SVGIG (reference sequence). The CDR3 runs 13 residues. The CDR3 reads CAWEGLSNSPLHF. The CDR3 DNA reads TGTGCCTGGGAAGGACTGTCTAATTCCCCCCTCCACTTT.

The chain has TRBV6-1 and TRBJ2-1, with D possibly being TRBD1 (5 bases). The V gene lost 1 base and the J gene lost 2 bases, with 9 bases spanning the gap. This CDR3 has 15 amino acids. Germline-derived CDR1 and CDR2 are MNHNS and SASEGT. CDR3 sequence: CASSEDQGTYNEQFF. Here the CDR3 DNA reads TGTGCCAGCAGTGAAGATCAGGGTACCTACAATGAGCAGTTCTTC.

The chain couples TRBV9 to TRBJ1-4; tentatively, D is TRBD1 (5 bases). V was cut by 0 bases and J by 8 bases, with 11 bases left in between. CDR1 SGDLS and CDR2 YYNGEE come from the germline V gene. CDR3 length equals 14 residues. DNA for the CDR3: TGTGCCAGCAGCGTAGATCAGGGTTGGGAAAAACTGTTTTTT. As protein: CASSVDQGWEKLFF.

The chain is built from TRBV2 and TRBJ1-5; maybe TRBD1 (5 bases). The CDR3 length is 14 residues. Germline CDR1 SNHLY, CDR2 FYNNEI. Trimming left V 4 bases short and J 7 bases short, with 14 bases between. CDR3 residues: CASSVQGLGQPQHF. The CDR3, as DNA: TGTGCCAGCAGTGTTCAGGGTTTAGGGCAGCCCCAGCATTTT. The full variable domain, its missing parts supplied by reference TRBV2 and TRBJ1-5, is EPEVTQTPSHQVTQMGQEVILRCVPISNHLYFYWYRQILGQKVEFLVSFYNNEISEKSEIFDDQFSVERPDGSNFTLKIRSTKLEDSAMYFCASSVQGLGQPQHFGDGTRLSIL.

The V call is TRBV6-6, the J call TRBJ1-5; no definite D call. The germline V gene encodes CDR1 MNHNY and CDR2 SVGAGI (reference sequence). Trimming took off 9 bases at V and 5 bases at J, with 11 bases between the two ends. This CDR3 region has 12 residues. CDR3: CASRRYDQPQHF. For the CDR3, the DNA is TGTGCCAGTCGGCGGTACGATCAGCCCCAGCATTTT.

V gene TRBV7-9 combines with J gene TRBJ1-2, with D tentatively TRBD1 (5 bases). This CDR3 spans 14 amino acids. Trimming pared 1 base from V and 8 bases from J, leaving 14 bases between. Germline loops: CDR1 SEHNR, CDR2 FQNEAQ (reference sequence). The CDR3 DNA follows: TGTGCCAGCAGCTTAGGCCAGGGCGGGAGAGGCTACACCTTC. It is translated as CASSLGQGGRGYTF.

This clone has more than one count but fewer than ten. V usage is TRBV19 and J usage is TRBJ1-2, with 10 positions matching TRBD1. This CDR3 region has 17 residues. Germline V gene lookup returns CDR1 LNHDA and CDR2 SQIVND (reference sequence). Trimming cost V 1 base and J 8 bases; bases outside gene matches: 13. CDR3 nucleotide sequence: TGTGCCAGTAGTATAGGTCCGGGACAGGGGCAGGCCGGCGGCTACACCTTC. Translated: CASSIGPGQGQAGGYTF.

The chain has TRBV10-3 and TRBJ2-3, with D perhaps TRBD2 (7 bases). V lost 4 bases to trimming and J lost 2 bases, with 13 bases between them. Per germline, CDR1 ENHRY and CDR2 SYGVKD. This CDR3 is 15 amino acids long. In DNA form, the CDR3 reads TGTGCCATCAGTGCACTCGGGGGGCCCACAGATACGCAGTATTTT. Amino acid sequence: CAISALGGPTDTQYF.

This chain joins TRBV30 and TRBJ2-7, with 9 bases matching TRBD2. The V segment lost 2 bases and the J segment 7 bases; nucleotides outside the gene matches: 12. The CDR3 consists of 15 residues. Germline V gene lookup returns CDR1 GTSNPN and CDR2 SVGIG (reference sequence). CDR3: CAWSLGLAGVGEQYF. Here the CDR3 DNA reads TGTGCCTGGAGTCTTGGCTTAGCGGGAGTGGGTGAGCAGTACTTC.